This paragraph reports one T cell receptor beta chain. The sample originates from a study of blood T cell repertoires in COVID-19. Generated by immunoSEQ multiplex PCR, the TCRdb table keeps only in-frame clones and is missing some. The table has 240,000 or so clones, 88% seen once; the top ten hold under 0.95%. There are 17 residues in the CDR3. V dropped 2 bases and J dropped 4 bases, with 19 bases sitting between them. Germline V CDR1 and CDR2: SEHNR, FQNEAQ (reference sequence). The chain employs TRBV7-9 and TRBJ2-3; D perhaps matches TRBD2 (5 bases). The TCR was taken from a young woman with acute or convalescent COVID-19. Sample: peripheral blood. DNA of the CDR3: TGTGCCAGCAGCTTATCCGGGTTTTTAGCGAGGCCAGATACGCAGTATTTT. This codes for CASSLSGFLARPDTQYF.